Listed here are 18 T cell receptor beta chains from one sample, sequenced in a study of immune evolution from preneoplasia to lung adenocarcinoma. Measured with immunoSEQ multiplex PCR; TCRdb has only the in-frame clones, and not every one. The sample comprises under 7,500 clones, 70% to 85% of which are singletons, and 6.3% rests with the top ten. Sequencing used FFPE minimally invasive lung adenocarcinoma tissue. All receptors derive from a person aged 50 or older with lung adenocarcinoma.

The CDR3 bases are TGCAGCGTTGAAGGTAGCACAGATACGCAGTATTTT. This translates into CSVEGSTDTQYF. J is TRBJ2-3 and V is TRBV29-1; no clear D gene. The V gene's germline CDR1 is SQVTM and CDR2 ANQGSEA. V lost 1 base and J 0 bases, leaving 2 bases between the germline ends. The CDR3 runs to 12 residues.

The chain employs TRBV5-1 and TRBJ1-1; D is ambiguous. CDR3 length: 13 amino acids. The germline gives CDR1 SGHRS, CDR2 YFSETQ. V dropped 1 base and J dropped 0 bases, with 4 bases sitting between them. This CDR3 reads CASSLQMNTEAFF. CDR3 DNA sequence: TGCGCCAGCAGCTTGCAGATGAACACTGAAGCTTTCTTT.

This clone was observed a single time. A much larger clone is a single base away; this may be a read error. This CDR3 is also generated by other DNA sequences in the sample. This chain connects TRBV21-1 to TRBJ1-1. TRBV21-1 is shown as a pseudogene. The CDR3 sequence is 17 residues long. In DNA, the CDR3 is TGTGCCAGCAGCAAGACAGTGAGGGAGTCTATTGGGGGAGAAGCTTTTTTT. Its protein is CASSKTVRESIGGEAFF.

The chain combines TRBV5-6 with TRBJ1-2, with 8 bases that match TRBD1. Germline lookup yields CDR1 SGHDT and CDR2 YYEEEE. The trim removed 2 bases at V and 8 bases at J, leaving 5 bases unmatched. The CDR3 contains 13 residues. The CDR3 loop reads CASSFQGAKGYTF. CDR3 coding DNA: TGTGCCAGCAGCTTTCAGGGGGCGAAAGGCTACACCTTC. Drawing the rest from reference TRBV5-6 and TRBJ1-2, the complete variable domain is DAGVTQSPTHLIKTRGQQVTLRCSPKSGHDTVSWYQQALGQGPQFIFQYYEEEERQRGNFPDRFSGHQFPNYSSELNVNALLLGDSALYLCASSFQGAKGYTFGSGTRLTVV.

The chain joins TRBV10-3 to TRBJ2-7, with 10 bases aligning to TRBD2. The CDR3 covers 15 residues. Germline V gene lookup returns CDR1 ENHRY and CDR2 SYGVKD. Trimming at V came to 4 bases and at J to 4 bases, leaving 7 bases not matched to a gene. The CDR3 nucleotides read TGTGCCATCAGTGCTTCCACTAGCGGGATTTACGAGCAGTACTTC. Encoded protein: CAISASTSGIYEQYF.

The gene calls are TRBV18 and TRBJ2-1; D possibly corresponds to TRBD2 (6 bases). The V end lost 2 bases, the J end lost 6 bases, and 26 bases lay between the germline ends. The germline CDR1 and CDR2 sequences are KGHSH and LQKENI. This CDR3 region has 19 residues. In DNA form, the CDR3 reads TGTGCCAGCTCACCAAGCTCTGTAGGGGCGCTAGGAGGGAGCAATGAGCAGTTCTTC. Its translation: CASSPSSVGALGGSNEQFF.

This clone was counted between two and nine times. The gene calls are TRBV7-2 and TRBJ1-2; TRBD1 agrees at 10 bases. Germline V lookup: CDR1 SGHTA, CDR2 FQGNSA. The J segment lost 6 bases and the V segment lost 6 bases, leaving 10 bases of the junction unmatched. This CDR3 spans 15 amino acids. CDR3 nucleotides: TGTGCCAGCAGTACAACAGCGGGACAGGGGAATGGCTACACCTTC. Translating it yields CASSTTAGQGNGYTF.

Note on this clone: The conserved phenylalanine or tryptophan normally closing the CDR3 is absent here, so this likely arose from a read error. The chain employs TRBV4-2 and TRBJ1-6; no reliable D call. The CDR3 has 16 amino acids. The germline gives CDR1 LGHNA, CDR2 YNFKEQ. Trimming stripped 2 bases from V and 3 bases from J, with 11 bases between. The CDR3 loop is CASSQQDTDYNSPLHL. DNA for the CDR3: TGTGCCAGCAGCCAACAAGACACGGACTATAATTCACCCCTCCACCTT.

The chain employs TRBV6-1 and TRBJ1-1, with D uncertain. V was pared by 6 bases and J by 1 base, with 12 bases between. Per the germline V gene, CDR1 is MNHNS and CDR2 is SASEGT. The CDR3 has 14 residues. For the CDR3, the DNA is TGTGCCAGCAGGACGCGGGGAAGGAACACTGAAGCTTTCTTT. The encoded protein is CASRTRGRNTEAFF.

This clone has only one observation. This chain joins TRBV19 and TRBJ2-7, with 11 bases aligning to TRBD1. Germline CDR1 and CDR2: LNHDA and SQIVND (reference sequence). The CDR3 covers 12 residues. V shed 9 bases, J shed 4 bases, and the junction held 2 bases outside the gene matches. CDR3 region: CASGQGAYEQYF. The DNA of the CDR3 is TGTGCCAGCGGACAGGGGGCTTACGAGCAGTACTTC.

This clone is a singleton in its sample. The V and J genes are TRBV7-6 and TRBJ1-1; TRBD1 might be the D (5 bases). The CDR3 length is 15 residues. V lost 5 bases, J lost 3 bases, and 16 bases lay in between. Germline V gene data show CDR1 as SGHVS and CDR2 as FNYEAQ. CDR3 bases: TGTGCCAGCAGCAGTGACCCTGGGGGTGACACTGAAGCTTTCTTT. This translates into CASSSDPGGDTEAFF.

This chain's CDR3 is CASQQTSTGGLTNEKLFF. In DNA, the CDR3 is TGTGCCAGTCAACAAACAAGTACAGGGGGCCTCACTAATGAAAAACTGTTTTTT. This chain uses TRBV19 with TRBJ1-4; TRBD1 matches at 9 bases. This CDR3 is built from 18 residues. Germline lookup yields CDR1 LNHDA and CDR2 SQIVND (reference sequence). The V segment lost 8 bases and the J segment 2 bases; nucleotides outside the gene matches: 15. The full variable domain, its missing parts supplied by reference TRBV19 and TRBJ1-4, is DGGITQSPKYLFRKEGQNVTLSCEQNLNHDAMYWYRQDPGQGLRLIYYSQIVNDFQKGDIAEGYSVSREKKESFPLTVTSAQKNPTAFYLCASQQTSTGGLTNEKLFFGSGTQLSVL.

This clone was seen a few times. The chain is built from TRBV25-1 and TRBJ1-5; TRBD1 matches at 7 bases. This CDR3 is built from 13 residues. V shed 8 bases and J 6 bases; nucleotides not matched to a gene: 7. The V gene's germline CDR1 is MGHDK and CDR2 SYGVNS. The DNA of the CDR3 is TGTGCCAGCTCCAGGGGGGAGACTCAGCCCCAGCATTTT. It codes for CASSRGETQPQHF.

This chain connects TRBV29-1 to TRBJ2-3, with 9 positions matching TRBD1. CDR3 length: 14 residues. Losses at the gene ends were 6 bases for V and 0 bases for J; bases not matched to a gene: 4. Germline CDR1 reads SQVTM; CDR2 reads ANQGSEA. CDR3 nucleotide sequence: TGCAGCGTGAGGGGGACAGGGAGCACAGATACGCAGTATTTT. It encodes CSVRGTGSTDTQYF.

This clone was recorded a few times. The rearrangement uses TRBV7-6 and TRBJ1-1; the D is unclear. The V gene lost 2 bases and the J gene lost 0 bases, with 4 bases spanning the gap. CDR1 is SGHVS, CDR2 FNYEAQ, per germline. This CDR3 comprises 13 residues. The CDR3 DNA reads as TGTGCCAGCAGCTTACAGCTGAACACTGAAGCTTTCTTT. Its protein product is CASSLQLNTEAFF.

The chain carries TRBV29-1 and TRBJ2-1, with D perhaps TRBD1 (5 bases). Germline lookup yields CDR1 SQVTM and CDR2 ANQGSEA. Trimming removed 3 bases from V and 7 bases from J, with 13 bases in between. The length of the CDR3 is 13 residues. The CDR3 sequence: CSVEETVRNEQFF. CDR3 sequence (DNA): TGCAGCGTTGAGGAGACAGTTCGAAATGAGCAGTTCTTC.

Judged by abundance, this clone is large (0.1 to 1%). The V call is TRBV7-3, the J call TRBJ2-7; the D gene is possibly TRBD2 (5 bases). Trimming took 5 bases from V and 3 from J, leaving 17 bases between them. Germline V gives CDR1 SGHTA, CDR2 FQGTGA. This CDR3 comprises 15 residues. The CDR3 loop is CASSPGPSIVYEQYF. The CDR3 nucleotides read TGTGCCAGCAGCCCTGGCCCTAGCATTGTCTACGAGCAGTACTTC.

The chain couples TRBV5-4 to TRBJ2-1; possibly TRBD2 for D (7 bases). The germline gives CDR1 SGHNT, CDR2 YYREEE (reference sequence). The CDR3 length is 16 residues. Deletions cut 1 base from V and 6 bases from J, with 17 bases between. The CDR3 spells CASSLFSGGAFNEQFF. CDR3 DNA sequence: TGTGCCAGCAGCTTGTTCTCTGGGGGGGCTTTCAATGAGCAGTTCTTC.